This T cell receptor beta chain was profiled in a study of shared clonotypes between healthy human individuals. The data were produced by immunoSEQ multiplex PCR, yet TCRdb's version contains in-frame clones alone and is incomplete. The sample lists some 1 million clones; around 74% were seen once. Everyone who donated was a Caucasian adult who lived in Nashville, Tennessee. Germline V lookup: CDR1 MNHEY, CDR2 SMNVEV (reference sequence). Trimming took 2 bases from V and 4 from J; bases not matched to a gene: 7. This CDR3 comprises 15 residues. The chain combines TRBV27 with TRBJ1-1, with 7 positions matching TRBD1. This receptor was obtained from a man between 18 and 35 years old in good health. The sample was memory CD4+ T cells sorted from blood. The subset is: CD45RA-negative fraction. The CDR3 sequence: CASSLGYRGVTEAFF. Here the CDR3 DNA reads TGTGCCAGCAGTTTAGGGTACAGGGGAGTCACTGAAGCTTTCTTT.